This T cell receptor beta chain was found in a study of control samples from healthy donors and cancer patients (dated by TCRdb to the early 2020s). For this chain, trimming is 7 bases at the V end and 14 bases at the J end, and the number of junction bases without a gene match is 8. The CDR3 sequence holds 11 residues, the cysteine and phenylalanine included. The CDR3 DNA has 33 bases and is translated from base 1. In the germline V gene (reference sequence), CDR1 corresponds to LNHDA and CDR2 to SQIVND. The table lists this clone with a count of one. The antigen it recognizes is unknown. No clone much larger than this one lies a single base away; base qualities are absent. The library was generated by the immunoSEQ multiplex PCR assay. In TCRdb, the immuneACCESS table is reduced to in-frame sequences with V and J assigned. These tables do not hold every clone; where another copy was compared, an unresolved V gene accounts for under half, and the others remain unexplained. The sample table contains approximately 140,000 clones; only one count was recorded for 85% to 90% of them. The top ten hold 6% to 9.5% of the sample.

The chain was built from TRBV19 and TRBJ2-1; 7 bases in between match TRBD1. The sequence derives from a man aged 45 to 65 with head and neck cancer. The sequencing input was PBMCs. Read as DNA, the sequence is TGTGCCAGTACCTTTGACAGGGCCAAGTTCTTC. Its amino acids are CASTFDRAKFF.